This T cell receptor (beta chain) was sequenced during a study of blood T cell repertoires in COVID-19. As for the study in general: In each case, the material was cDNA or gDNA derived from T cells, B-cell-depleted T cells, or PBMCs.

Measured with immunoSEQ multiplex PCR; TCRdb has only the in-frame clones, and not every one. The table lists approximately 280,000 clones, roughly 85% of them singletons. Germline CDR1 is MRHNA and CDR2 is SNTAGT. The germline V and J ends were trimmed by 7 bases and 5 bases, with 14 bases remaining between them. CDR3 length equals 13 residues. The material sequenced was peripheral blood. This clonotype was obtained from a woman between 65 and 79 years old with acute or convalescent COVID-19. The gene calls are TRBV6-4 and TRBJ1-1; D ambiguous. In DNA form, the CDR3 reads TGTGCCAGCATCGAAAGCCCCGGGACTGAAGCTTTCTTT. Its protein is CASIESPGTEAFF.